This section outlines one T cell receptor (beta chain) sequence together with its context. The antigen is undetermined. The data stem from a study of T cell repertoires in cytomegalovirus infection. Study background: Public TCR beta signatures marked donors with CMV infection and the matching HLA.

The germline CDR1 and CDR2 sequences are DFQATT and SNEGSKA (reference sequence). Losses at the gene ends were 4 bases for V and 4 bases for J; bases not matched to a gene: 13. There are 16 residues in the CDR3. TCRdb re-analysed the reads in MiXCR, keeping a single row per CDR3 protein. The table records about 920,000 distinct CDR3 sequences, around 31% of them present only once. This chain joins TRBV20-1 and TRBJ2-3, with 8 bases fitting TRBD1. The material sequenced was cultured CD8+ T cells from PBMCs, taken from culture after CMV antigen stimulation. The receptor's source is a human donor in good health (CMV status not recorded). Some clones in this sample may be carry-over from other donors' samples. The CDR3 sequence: CSATYLGTGISDTQYF. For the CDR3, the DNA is TGCAGTGCTACATACCTCGGGACAGGTATCTCAGATACGCAGTATTTT.